These 17 T cell receptor beta chains were all obtained from the same sample, sequenced in a study of circulating tumor DNA in untreated peripheral T-cell lymphoma. The data were produced by immunoSEQ multiplex PCR, yet TCRdb's version contains in-frame clones alone and is incomplete. The sample contains around 1,800 clones, more than 75% of which appear only once. Sequencing was carried out using tumor tissue. These receptors were collected from a human donor with peripheral T-cell lymphoma.

V usage is TRBV6-8 and J usage is TRBJ2-5, with D possibly TRBD2 on 7 matching bases. Deletions cut 4 bases from V and 3 bases from J, with 21 bases between. Germline V gene lookup returns CDR1 MNHGY and CDR2 SAAAGT. The CDR3 has 17 residues. The CDR3 region has the DNA TGTGCCAGCAGTTTCGGTGGTGGCGGGGGCGGAGAAGAGACCCAGTACTTC. Residues: CASSFGGGGGGEETQYF.

The chain links TRBV5-1 to TRBJ1-5, with D possibly TRBD1 on 5 matching bases. This CDR3 contains 15 residues. CDR1 and CDR2 (germline): SGHRS, YFSETQ. V shed 4 bases and J shed 1 base, with 12 bases lying between them. The CDR3 sequence: CASSLGGRSNQPQHF. Written as DNA, the CDR3 is TGCGCCAGCAGCCTCGGGGGAAGGAGCAATCAGCCCCAGCATTTT.

The rearrangement joins TRBV11-3 to TRBJ2-7, with TRBD1 matching 7 bases. CDR1 and CDR2 (germline): SGHNT, YENEEA. The V gene end was trimmed by 5 bases and the J gene end by 1 base; junction bases not matched to a gene: 8. The length of the CDR3 is 15 residues. The CDR3 is CASSPTGTESYEQYF. The CDR3 DNA follows: TGTGCCAGCAGCCCAACGGGGACAGAATCCTACGAGCAGTACTTC.

The CDR3 spells CASSFSGTRPTGELFF. The DNA of the CDR3 is TGTGCCAGCAGTTTTAGTGGGACTAGGCCCACCGGGGAGCTGTTTTTT. J is TRBJ2-2 and V is TRBV11-3, with 8 nucleotides matching TRBD2. V lost 6 bases to trimming and J lost 4 bases; unmatched junction nucleotides: 10. Germline V gene lookup returns CDR1 SGHNT and CDR2 YENEEA. The CDR3 has 16 residues.

The chain joins TRBV30 to TRBJ1-6, with D perhaps TRBD1 (5 bases). The V end lost 3 bases, the J end lost 5 bases, and 8 bases lay between the germline ends. CDR1 is GTSNPN, CDR2 SVGIG, per germline (reference sequence). This CDR3 region has 13 residues. This CDR3 is CAWSQGDNSPLHF. The CDR3 DNA is TGTGCCTGGAGCCAGGGTGATAATTCACCCCTCCACTTT.

The chain joins TRBV19 to TRBJ1-1; D may be TRBD1 (5 bases). Germline V lookup: CDR1 LNHDA, CDR2 SQIVND (reference sequence). V lost 6 bases, J lost 4 bases, and 12 bases lay in between. There are 13 residues in the CDR3. The CDR3 spells CASSKTVLTEAFF. In DNA, the CDR3 is TGTGCCAGTAGCAAGACAGTACTCACTGAAGCTTTCTTT.

V and J are TRBV6-7 and TRBJ1-1, with D possibly matching TRBD1 (5 bases). TRBV6-7 is an open reading frame whose function is uncertain. The germline V and J ends were trimmed by 6 bases and 0 bases, with 17 bases remaining between them. This CDR3 has 16 residues. The CDR3 loop reads CASRRQLNYMNTEAFF. CDR3 DNA: TGTGCCAGCAGACGACAGCTCAATTACATGAACACTGAAGCTTTCTTT.

The genes are TRBV11-3 and TRBJ2-3; D may be TRBD2 (5 bases). V lost 3 bases, J lost 0 bases, and 16 bases lay in between. In germline, CDR1 is SGHNT, CDR2 YENEEA. The CDR3 runs 17 residues. CDR3 DNA: TGTGCCAGCAGCTTGCCTGAGGGCTTGCTTAGCACAGATACGCAGTATTTT. Amino acids: CASSLPEGLLSTDTQYF.

The chain employs TRBV18 and TRBJ2-7; TRBD1 agrees at 7 bases. V lost 4 bases, J lost 7 bases, and 13 bases stayed unmatched. In germline, CDR1 is KGHSH, CDR2 LQKENI. The CDR3 runs to 15 residues. The CDR3 nucleotides are TGTGCCAGCTCACGCCAGGGGGAACTGGATCGAGAGCAGTACTTC. Amino acids: CASSRQGELDREQYF.

The rearrangement uses TRBV25-1 and TRBJ2-7; no clear D gene. Germline V gives CDR1 MGHDK, CDR2 SYGVNS. This CDR3 contains 13 residues. The V and J ends lost 1 base and 7 bases respectively, with 11 bases between them. CDR3 amino acids: CASSEFNNWEQYF. As DNA, the CDR3 is TGTGCCAGCAGTGAATTTAACAATTGGGAGCAGTACTTC.

As regards this clone: A read error may produce the germline difference seen at one junction end. The chain links TRBV19 to TRBJ1-2, with TRBD1 as a possible D gene (5 bases). This CDR3 region has 13 residues. CDR1 is LNHDA and CDR2 is SQIVND in the germline V gene (reference sequence). CDR3 sequence: CASSIQGLHGYTF. The CDR3 region has the DNA TGTGCCAGTAGTATACAGGGTCTCCATGGCTACACTTTC.

The J gene is TRBJ2-1, the V gene TRBV5-1; TRBD2 matches at 11 bases. The V segment lost 0 bases and the J segment 4 bases; nucleotides outside the gene matches: 6. Germline V gene sequence: CDR1 SGHRS, CDR2 YFSETQ. The CDR3 length is 17 residues. CDR3: CASSLEASGGRYNEQFF. CDR3 DNA: TGCGCCAGCAGCTTGGAGGCTAGCGGGGGGCGTTACAATGAGCAGTTCTTC.

This chain connects TRBV7-5 to TRBJ2-2. TRBV7-5 represents a pseudogene. This CDR3 spans 16 amino acids. CDR3 loop: CASSEGSGANTGELFF. CDR3 DNA: TGTGCCAGCAGCGAAGGGTCTGGTGCGAACACCGGGGAGCTGTTTTTT.

The chain combines TRBV15 with TRBJ2-5; D is ambiguous. Germline assignment: CDR1 LNHNV and CDR2 YYDKDF (reference sequence). V gave up 1 base and J gave up 1 base, with 10 bases separating them. The CDR3 runs to 15 residues. CDR3 sequence reads: CATSRVTDPQETQYF. The DNA for the CDR3 is TGTGCCACCAGCAGAGTTACCGACCCCCAAGAGACCCAGTACTTC. Full variable domain (remainder filled in from reference TRBV15 and TRBJ2-5): DAMVIQNPRYQVTQFGKPVTLSCSQTLNHNVMYWYQQKSSQAPKLLFHYYDKDFNNEADTPDNFQSRRPNTSFCFLDIRSPGLGDTAMYLCATSRVTDPQETQYFGPGTRLLVL.

This sequence joins TRBV5-1 and TRBJ1-4, with D unclear. Looked up from germline, CDR1 is SGHRS and CDR2 is YFSETQ. Trimming took off 0 bases at V and 6 bases at J, with 12 bases between the two ends. The CDR3 runs to 15 residues. As DNA, the CDR3 is TGCGCCAGCAGCTTGGAGGCCAGATTGGATGAAAAACTGTTTTTT. It is translated as CASSLEARLDEKLFF.

The chain employs TRBV19 and TRBJ2-3; 9 bases line up with TRBD2. CDR1 and CDR2 (germline): LNHDA, SQIVND (reference sequence). V was clipped by 1 base and J by 4 bases; unmatched bases: 3. CDR3 size: 15 residues. Here the CDR3 reads CASSIVAGGPDTQYF. The CDR3 bases are TGTGCCAGTAGTATAGTTGCGGGGGGGCCAGATACGCAGTATTTT.

The chain links TRBV18 to TRBJ1-1; 10 bases align to TRBD1. In germline, CDR1 is KGHSH, CDR2 LQKENI. V shed 4 bases, J shed 1 base, and the junction held 0 bases outside the gene matches. This CDR3 has 14 amino acids. In DNA form, the CDR3 reads TGTGCCAGCTCACGGGACAGGGGGAACACTGAAGCTTTCTTT. Translated, it gives CASSRDRGNTEAFF.